One TCR beta chain is described in this entry. Its recognized antigen is unknown. No much larger clone exists at a distance of one base, and base qualities are not known. A distance of 10 bases separates the germline ends of V and J, which lose 2 bases and 5 bases respectively. From the germline V gene, CDR1 is SGHRS and CDR2 is YFSETQ. The CDR3 covers 14 residues, taking in both the cysteine and the phenylalanine. Here the CDR3 DNA is all that survives: 42 bases in frame from base 1. These data belong to a study of OX40 agonist ivuxolimab in advanced cancers. For the study in its entirety: Ivuxolimab, which targeted the costimulatory receptor OX40 (CD134), was an agonistic, fully human IgG2 monoclonal antibody. Among the roughly 52 dose-escalation patients, some 20 had hepatocellular carcinoma, roughly 15 melanoma, 9 renal cell carcinoma and 9 head and neck cancer. The dose-escalation cohort was roughly 83% male with a mean age of around 64 years, ranging from roughly 23 to 85. Intravenous ivuxolimab was administered to patients every 2 weeks at six dose levels: 0.01, 0.1, 0.3, 1.5, 3 and 10 mg/kg. Prior anti-PD-1, anti-PD-L1 or anti-CTLA-4 therapy was permitted, and approximately 42% of dose-escalation patients had received checkpoint inhibitors. The purpose of peripheral TCRbeta sequencing was to test whether ivuxolimab changed TCR sequence diversity and led to clonal T-cell expansion. The paper covers the monotherapy dose-escalation part of the phase I ivuxolimab trial, which included N of about 50 patients. Partial responses occurred in three dose-escalation patients, of whom one had hepatocellular carcinoma and two had cutaneous melanoma. Overall study results and their limits: At doses of 0.1 to 3.0 mg/kg, clonal expansion of both CD4+ and CD8+ T cells in blood was seen between baseline and week 6. After ivuxolimab, CD8+ T cells had more expanded clones than CD4+ T cells on average. The antigen specificity of the clonally expanded peripheral T cells was not determined. Low levels of normalized T-cell clonal expansion were also seen in some patients who did not respond. Partial responders in the 0.1-3.0 mg/kg groups had among the lowest normalized peripheral clonal expansion, especially among CD8+ T cells.

Patients with a history of autoimmune disease or receiving systemic immunosuppression were excluded from the trial. In every dose cohort, peripheral blood was drawn for TCR sequencing at baseline, cycle 4 day 1, and cycle 7 day 1. Samples were obtained from an open-label, multicenter, first-in-human phase I dose-escalation trial of ivuxolimab. The trial enrolled adults with locally advanced or metastatic head and neck squamous cell, hepatocellular, melanoma or renal cell carcinoma. Before TCR sequencing, CD4+ T cells and CD8+ T cells from peripheral blood were sorted into separate populations. Genomic DNA was isolated from the sorted cells so that the TCRbeta CDR3 region could be sequenced. The immunoSEQ Assay was used for sequencing of TCRbeta CDR3 regions. Sourced from immuneACCESS, this table was stored by TCRdb with only in-frame sequences that have V and J called. A share of the clones is absent; for the studies checked, an unresolved V gene accounts for under half, and the remainder has no known explanation. Here the sample has around 88,000 clones; 92% occur a single time. The ten largest account for 0.51% of the sample.

The chain uses TRBV5-1 and TRBJ1-4; the D region possibly corresponds to TRBD1 (5 bases align). The sequence came from an adult with an advanced solid tumor such as melanoma, head and neck, liver or kidney cancer. Here the sequenced sample was CD4+ or CD8+ T cells sorted from blood, taken in a trial of the OX40 agonist ivuxolimab. The DNA reads as follows: TGCGCCAGCAGCTTCGGTTCAGGGAATGAAAAACTGTTTTTT. This encodes CASSFGSGNEKLFF.